This T cell receptor (beta chain) was sequenced in a study of blood T cell repertoires in COVID-19. Trimming shortened V by 4 bases and J by 3 bases, and 7 bases separated the two germline ends. The CDR3 spans 13 residues. Germline V gene sequence: CDR1 LGHDT, CDR2 YNNKEL (reference sequence). TCRdb's table, derived via immunoSEQ multiplex PCR, lists solely in-frame clones and lacks some. The top ten hold around 3% of the sample, which has more than 350,000 clones, 80% to 90% seen once. This TCR came from a woman in her twenties or thirties with COVID-19, enrolled during active disease. Sequencing input: peripheral blood. V and J are TRBV3-1 (or the pseudogene TRBV3-2) and TRBJ2-1; no firm D call. CDR3 amino acids: CASSPRSYNEQFF. The CDR3 DNA is TGTGCCAGCAGCCCCAGAAGCTACAATGAGCAGTTCTTC.